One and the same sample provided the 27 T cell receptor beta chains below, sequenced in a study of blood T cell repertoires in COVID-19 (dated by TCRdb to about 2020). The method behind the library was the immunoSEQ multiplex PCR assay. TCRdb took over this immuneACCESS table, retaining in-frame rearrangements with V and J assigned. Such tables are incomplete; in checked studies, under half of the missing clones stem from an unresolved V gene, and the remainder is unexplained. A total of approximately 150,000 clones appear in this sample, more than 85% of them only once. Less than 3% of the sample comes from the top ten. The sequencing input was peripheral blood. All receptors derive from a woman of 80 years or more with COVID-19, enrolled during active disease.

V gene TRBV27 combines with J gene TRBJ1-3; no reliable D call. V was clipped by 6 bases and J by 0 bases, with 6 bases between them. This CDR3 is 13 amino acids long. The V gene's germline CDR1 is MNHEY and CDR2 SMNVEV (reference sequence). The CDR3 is CASRLSSGNTIYF. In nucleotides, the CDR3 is TGTGCCAGCAGGCTTAGCTCTGGAAACACCATATATTTT.

CDR3 sequence reads: CASSYVQSNQPQHF. Here the CDR3 DNA reads TGTGCCAGCAGTTACGTACAGAGCAATCAGCCCCAGCATTTT. The chain recombines TRBV6-6 with TRBJ1-5, with D unclear. This CDR3 has 14 amino acids. V lost 2 bases, J lost 1 base, and 6 bases lay in between. Germline CDR1 is MNHNY and CDR2 is SVGAGI (reference sequence).

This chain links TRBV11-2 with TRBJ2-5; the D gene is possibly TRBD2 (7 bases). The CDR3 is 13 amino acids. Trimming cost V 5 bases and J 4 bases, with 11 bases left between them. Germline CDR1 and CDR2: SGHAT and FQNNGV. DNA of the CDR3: TGTGCCAGCAGCGGGGGGGCTAGAGAGACCCAGTACTTC. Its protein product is CASSGGARETQYF. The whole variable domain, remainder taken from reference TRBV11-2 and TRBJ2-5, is EAGVAQSPRYKIIEKRQSVAFWCNPISGHATLYWYQQILGQGPKLLIQFQNNGVVDDSQLPKDRFSAERLKGVDSTLKIQPAKLEDSAVYLCASSGGARETQYFGPGTRLLVL.

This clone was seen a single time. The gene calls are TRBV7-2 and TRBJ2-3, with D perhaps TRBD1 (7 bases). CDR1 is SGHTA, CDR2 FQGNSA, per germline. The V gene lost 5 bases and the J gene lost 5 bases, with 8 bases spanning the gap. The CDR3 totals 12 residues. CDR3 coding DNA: TGTGCCAGCAGCCAGGGGGGAGATACGCAGTATTTT. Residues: CASSQGGDTQYF.

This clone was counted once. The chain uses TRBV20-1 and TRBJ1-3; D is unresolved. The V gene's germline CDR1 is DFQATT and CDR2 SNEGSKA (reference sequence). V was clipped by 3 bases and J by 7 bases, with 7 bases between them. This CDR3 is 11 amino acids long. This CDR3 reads CSARSGNTIYF. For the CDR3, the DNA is TGCAGTGCTAGGTCGGGGAACACCATATATTTT.

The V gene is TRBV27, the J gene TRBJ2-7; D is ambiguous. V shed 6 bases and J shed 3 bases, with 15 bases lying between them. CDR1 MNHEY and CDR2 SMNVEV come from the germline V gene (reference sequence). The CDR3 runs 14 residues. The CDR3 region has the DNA TGTGCCAGCAGCCCGGAGTTAGATATCTACGAGCAGTACTTC. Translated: CASSPELDIYEQYF.

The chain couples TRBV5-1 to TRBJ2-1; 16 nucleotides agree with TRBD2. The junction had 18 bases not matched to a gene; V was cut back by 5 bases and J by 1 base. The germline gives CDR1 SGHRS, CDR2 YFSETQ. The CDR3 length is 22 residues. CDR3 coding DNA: TGCGCCAGCAGTTCTATTACACCGGGACTAGCGGGAGGGCCAAGATCCTACAATGAGCAGTTCTTC. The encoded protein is CASSSITPGLAGGPRSYNEQFF.

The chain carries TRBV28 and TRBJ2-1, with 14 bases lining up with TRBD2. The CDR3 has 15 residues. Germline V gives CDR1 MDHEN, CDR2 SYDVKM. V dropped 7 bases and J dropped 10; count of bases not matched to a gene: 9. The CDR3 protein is CASTRTSGRLGEQFF. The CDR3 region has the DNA TGTGCCAGCACTCGGACTAGCGGGAGGTTGGGCGAGCAGTTCTTC.

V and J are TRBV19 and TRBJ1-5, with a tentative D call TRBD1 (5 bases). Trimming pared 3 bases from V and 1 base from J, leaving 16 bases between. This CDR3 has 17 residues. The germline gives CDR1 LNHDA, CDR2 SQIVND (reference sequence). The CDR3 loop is CASSISVGGGSNQPQHF. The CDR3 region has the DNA TGTGCCAGTAGTATTTCCGTCGGCGGGGGGAGCAATCAGCCCCAGCATTTT.

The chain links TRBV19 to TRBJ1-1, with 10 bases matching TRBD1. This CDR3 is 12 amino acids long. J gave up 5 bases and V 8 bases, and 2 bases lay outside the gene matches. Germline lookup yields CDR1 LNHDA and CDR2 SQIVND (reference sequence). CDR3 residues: CASDRGRTEAFF. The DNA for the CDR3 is TGTGCCAGTGACAGGGGGCGGACTGAAGCTTTCTTT. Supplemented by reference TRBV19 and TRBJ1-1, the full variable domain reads DGGITQSPKYLFRKEGQNVTLSCEQNLNHDAMYWYRQDPGQGLRLIYYSQIVNDFQKGDIAEGYSVSREKKESFPLTVTSAQKNPTAFYLCASDRGRTEAFFGQGTRLTVV.

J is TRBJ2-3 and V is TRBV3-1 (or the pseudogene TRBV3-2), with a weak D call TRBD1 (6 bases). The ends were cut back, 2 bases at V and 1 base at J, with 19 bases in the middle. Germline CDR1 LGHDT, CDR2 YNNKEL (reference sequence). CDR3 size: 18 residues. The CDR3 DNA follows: TGTGCCAGCAGCCAACAAAATCCAATGGCAGGGGGCACAGATACGCAGTATTTT. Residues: CASSQQNPMAGGTDTQYF.

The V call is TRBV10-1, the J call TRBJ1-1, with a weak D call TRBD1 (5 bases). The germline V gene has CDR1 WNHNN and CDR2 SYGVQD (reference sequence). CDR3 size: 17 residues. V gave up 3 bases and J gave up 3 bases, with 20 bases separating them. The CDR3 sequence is CASSDGARRGQYTEAFF. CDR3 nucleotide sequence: TGCGCCAGCAGTGACGGGGCTCGGCGGGGCCAGTACACTGAAGCTTTCTTT.

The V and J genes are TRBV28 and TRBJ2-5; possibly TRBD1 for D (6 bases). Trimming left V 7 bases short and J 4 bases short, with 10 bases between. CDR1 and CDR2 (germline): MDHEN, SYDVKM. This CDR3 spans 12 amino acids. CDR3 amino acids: CASKGTIETQYF. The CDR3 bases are TGTGCCAGCAAGGGGACAATAGAGACCCAGTACTTC.

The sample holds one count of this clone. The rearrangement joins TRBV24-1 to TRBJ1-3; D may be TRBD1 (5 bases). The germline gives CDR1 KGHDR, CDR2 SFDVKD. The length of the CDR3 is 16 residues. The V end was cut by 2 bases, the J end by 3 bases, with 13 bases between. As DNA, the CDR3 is TGTGCCACCAGTGATTCAACCGACAGATTTGGAAACACCATATATTTT. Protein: CATSDSTDRFGNTIYF.

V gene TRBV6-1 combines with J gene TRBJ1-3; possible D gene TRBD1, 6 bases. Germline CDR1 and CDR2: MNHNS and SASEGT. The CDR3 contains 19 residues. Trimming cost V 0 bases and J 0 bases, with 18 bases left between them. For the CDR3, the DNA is TGTGCCAGCAGTGAAGCCTTCGCTCTTCGAGGGGGCTCTGGAAACACCATATATTTT. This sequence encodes CASSEAFALRGGSGNTIYF.

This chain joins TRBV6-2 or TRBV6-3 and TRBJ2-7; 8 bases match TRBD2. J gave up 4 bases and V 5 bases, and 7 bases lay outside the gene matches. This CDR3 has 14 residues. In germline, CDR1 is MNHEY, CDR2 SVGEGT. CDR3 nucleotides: TGTGCCAGCAGTCCAGCGGGAGAGAATTACGAGCAGTACTTC. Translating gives CASSPAGENYEQYF.

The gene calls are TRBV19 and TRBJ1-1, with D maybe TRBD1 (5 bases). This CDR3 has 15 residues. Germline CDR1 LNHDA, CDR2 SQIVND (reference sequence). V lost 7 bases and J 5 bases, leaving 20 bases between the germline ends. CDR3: CASTSETGGRTEAFF. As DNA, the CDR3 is TGTGCCAGTACCTCGGAGACGGGGGGACGGACTGAAGCTTTCTTT.

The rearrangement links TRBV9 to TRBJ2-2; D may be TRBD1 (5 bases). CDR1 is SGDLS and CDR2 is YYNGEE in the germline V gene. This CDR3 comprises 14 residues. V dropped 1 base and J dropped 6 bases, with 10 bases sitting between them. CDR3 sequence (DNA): TGTGCCAGCAGCGTACTCCAGGGATCCGGGGAGCTGTTTTTT. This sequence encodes CASSVLQGSGELFF.

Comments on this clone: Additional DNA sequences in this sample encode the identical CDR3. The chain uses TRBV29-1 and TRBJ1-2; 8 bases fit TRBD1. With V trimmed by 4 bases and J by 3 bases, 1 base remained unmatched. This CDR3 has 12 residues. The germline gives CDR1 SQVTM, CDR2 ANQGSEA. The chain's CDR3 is CSVGQGYYGYTF. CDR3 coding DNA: TGCAGCGTTGGACAGGGGTACTATGGCTACACCTTC.

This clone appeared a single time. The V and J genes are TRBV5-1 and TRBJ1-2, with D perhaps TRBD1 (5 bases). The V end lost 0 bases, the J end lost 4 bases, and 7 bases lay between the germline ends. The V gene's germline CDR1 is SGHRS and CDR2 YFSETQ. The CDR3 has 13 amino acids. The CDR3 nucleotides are TGCGCCAGCAGCTTGGCCGACAGCTATGGCTACACCTTC. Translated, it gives CASSLADSYGYTF.

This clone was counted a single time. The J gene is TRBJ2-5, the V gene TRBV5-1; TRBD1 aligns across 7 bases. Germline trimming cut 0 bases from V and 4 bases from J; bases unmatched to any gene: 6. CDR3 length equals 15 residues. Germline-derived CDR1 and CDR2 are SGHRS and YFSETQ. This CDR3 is CASSLDRGAPETQYF. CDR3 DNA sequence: TGCGCCAGCAGCTTGGACAGGGGAGCTCCAGAGACCCAGTACTTC.

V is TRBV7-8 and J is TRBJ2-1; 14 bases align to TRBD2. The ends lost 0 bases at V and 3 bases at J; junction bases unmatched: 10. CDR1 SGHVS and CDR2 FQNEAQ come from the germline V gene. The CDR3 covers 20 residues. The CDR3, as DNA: TGTGCCAGCAGCTTAGCCGGGACTAGCGGGAGATACGCCTACTACAATGAGCAGTTCTTC. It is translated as CASSLAGTSGRYAYYNEQFF.

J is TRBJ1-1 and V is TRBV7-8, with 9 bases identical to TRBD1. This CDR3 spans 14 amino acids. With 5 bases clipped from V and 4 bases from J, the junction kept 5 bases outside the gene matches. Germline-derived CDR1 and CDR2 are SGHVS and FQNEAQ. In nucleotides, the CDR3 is TGTGCCAGCAGCCCACAGGGGGCGAGCACTGAAGCTTTCTTT. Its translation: CASSPQGASTEAFF.

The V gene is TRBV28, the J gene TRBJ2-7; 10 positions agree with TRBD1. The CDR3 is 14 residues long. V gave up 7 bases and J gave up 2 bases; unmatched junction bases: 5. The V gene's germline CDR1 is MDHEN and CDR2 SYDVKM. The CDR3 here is CASTRQGAPYEQYF. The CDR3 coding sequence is TGTGCCAGCACCAGACAGGGGGCCCCCTACGAGCAGTACTTC.

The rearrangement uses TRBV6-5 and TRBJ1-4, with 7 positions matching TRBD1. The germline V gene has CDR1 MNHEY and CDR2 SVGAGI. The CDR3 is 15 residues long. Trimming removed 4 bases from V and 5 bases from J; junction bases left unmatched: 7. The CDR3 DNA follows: TGTGCCAGCAGTTTCAACAGGGGCCCGAATGAAAAACTGTTTTTT. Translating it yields CASSFNRGPNEKLFF.

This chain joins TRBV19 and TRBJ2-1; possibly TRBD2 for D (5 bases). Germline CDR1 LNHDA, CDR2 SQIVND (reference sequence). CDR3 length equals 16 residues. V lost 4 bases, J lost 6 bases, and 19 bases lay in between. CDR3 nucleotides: TGTGCCAGTAGTAGACTCCTAACCCTAGAGGGCAATGAGCAGTTCTTC. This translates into CASSRLLTLEGNEQFF.

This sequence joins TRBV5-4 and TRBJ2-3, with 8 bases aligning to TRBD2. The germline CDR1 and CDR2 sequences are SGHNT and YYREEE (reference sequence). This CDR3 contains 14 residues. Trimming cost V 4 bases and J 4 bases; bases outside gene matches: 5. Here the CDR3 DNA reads TGTGCCAGCAGCCGGAGCGGGAGTGCAGATACGCAGTATTTT. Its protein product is CASSRSGSADTQYF.